Detailed here is one T cell receptor (beta chain). Its antigen is not identified. This sample was taken from a study of fetal regulatory T cell absence and autoimmunity. In the study overall: Without clinical diabetes, IPEX patients showed exocrine pancreas autoimmunity. Findings of the study overall: Antigen-driven pancreatic autoimmunity before birth in IPEX was inferred from oligoclonal enrichment. TRB gene family usage was broadly similar in cord blood and pancreas. Some top pancreas TCR clones were over 85-fold enriched versus cord blood.

After removal of 8 bases from V and 4 bases from J, the junction contained 7 bases not matched to a gene. Germline CDR1 reads WSHSY; CDR2 reads SAAADI. The CDR3 is 14 residues long. Repertoires were generated with immunoSEQ multiplex PCR, while TCRdb's copy carries only in-frame clones and drops some. The sample lists some 46,000 clones, about 80% seen once, with less than 0.5% in the top ten. The chain employs TRBV10-2 and TRBJ2-1, with 8 bases matching TRBD2. The material sequenced was cord blood. This clonotype originated in a newborn boy with IPEX syndrome. The chain's CDR3 is CASGWSGSYNEQFF. The CDR3 DNA is TGCGCCAGCGGGTGGAGCGGGAGTTACAATGAGCAGTTCTTC.